This passage covers 32 T cell receptor beta chains from one sample sequenced in a study of T-cell memory formation after mild COVID-19. TCRdb recomputed calls from the 5' RACE reads with MiXCR, one row per CDR3 protein. The sample includes around 200,000 distinct CDR3 sequences, 20% to 25% seen only once; the top ten take approximately 22%. Sequences were obtained from PBMCs or a T cell subset sorted from them (not recorded which). The receptors derive from an adult woman who had mild COVID-19 (a few samples of this study predate the infection). Cell type and time point are not known.

This clonotype was seen ten or more times. The chain joins TRBV2 to TRBJ2-7; D is uncertain. CDR3 size: 13 residues. V was cut by 5 bases and J by 2 bases, with 10 bases left in between. From germline, CDR1 is SNHLY and CDR2 FYNNEI. The CDR3 region has the DNA TGTGCCAGCAGTATTGTGGTGGCCTACGAGCAGTACTTC. This gives the protein CASSIVVAYEQYF.

The V call is TRBV6-2 or TRBV6-3, the J call TRBJ2-7, with D possibly matching TRBD2 (6 bases). Germline V CDR1 and CDR2: MNHEY, SVGEGT. V lost 2 bases to trimming and J lost 4 bases, with 12 bases between them. The CDR3 extends over 14 amino acids. For the CDR3, the DNA is TGTGCCAGCAGTTACGGGTCGGGAGCTTACGAGCAGTACTTC. It codes for CASSYGSGAYEQYF.

This clonotype has more than one count but fewer than ten. The gene calls are TRBV11-2 and TRBJ1-1, with 7 bases lining up with TRBD1. Germline values: CDR1 SGHAT, CDR2 FQNNGV. The V and J ends lost 5 bases and 4 bases, in that order; junction bases with no gene match: 7. The CDR3 contains 14 residues. Written as DNA, the CDR3 is TGTGCCAGCAGCCATCAGGGGGGGGGCACTGAAGCTTTCTTT. Its translation: CASSHQGGGTEAFF.

The table lists this clonotype with many counts. This chain uses TRBV7-9 with TRBJ1-1; D is uncertain. Trimming left V 1 base short and J 0 bases short, with 0 bases between. The germline V gene encodes CDR1 SEHNR and CDR2 FQNEAQ (reference sequence). CDR3 length: 12 amino acids. CDR3 amino acids: CASSLVNTEAFF. DNA of the CDR3: TGTGCCAGCAGCTTAGTGAACACTGAAGCTTTCTTT.

The chain joins TRBV5-1 to TRBJ2-1, with 11 nucleotides matching TRBD1. Germline CDR1 and CDR2: SGHRS and YFSETQ. Trimming cost V 2 bases and J 6 bases; bases outside gene matches: 1. The CDR3 length is 14 residues. Here the CDR3 DNA reads TGCGCCAGCAGCTTTGGGACAGGGGGCAATGAGCAGTTCTTC. Its protein is CASSFGTGGNEQFF.

This clonotype was detected only a few times. This sequence joins TRBV2 and TRBJ2-3; TRBD2 matches at 11 bases. CDR1 is SNHLY, CDR2 FYNNEI, per germline. Trimming at V came to 6 bases and at J to 6 bases, leaving 5 bases not matched to a gene. This CDR3 spans 14 amino acids. In DNA, the CDR3 is TGTGCCAGCAGCGGGACTAGCGGAGAGGATACGCAGTATTTT. It encodes CASSGTSGEDTQYF. Looking up the rest from reference TRBV2 and TRBJ2-3 gives the full variable domain: EPEVTQTPSHQVTQMGQEVILRCVPISNHLYFYWYRQILGQKVEFLVSFYNNEISEKSEIFDDQFSVERPDGSNFTLKIRSTKLEDSAMYFCASSGTSGEDTQYFGPGTRLTVL.

The rearrangement joins TRBV9 to TRBJ2-5; D might be TRBD2 (6 bases). Germline V gene lookup returns CDR1 SGDLS and CDR2 YYNGEE. Trimming pared 3 bases from V and 2 bases from J, leaving 17 bases between. CDR3 length: 16 amino acids. The CDR3 DNA follows: TGTGCCAGCAGCGCTACAGGCTCTGGGGGGCAAGAGACCCAGTACTTC. It specifies CASSATGSGGQETQYF. The variable domain in full, completed from reference TRBV9 and TRBJ2-5, reads DSGVTQTPKHLITATGQRVTLRCSPRSGDLSVYWYQQSLDQGLQFLIQYYNGEERAKGNILERFSAQQFPDLHSELNLSSLELGDSALYFCASSATGSGGQETQYFGPGTRLLVL.

A few counts support this clonotype. The chain employs TRBV3-1 and TRBJ1-1; D gene ambiguous. Trimming pared 0 bases from V and 5 bases from J, leaving 10 bases between. Germline V CDR1 and CDR2: LGHDT, YNNKEL (reference sequence). The CDR3 loop spans 14 amino acids. CDR3 loop: CASSQDSRGTEAFF. DNA of the CDR3: TGTGCCAGCAGCCAAGATTCACGAGGGACTGAAGCTTTCTTT.

This chain links TRBV5-1 with TRBJ2-7; D may be TRBD2 (6 bases). Germline CDR1 SGHRS, CDR2 YFSETQ. V gave up 5 bases and J gave up 2 bases, with 11 bases separating them. CDR3 length: 13 amino acids. The CDR3 DNA reads as TGCGCCAGCAGTGCGGACTACGCCTACGAGCAGTACTTC. As protein: CASSADYAYEQYF.

A few counts support this clonotype. The J gene is TRBJ2-3, the V gene TRBV10-3; 8 nucleotides agree with TRBD1. The V gene end was trimmed by 8 bases and the J gene end by 5 bases; junction bases not matched to a gene: 6. Germline values: CDR1 ENHRY, CDR2 SYGVKD. This CDR3 comprises 13 residues. CDR3 bases: TGTGCCATCTTTCCACAGGGGGGAGATACGCAGTATTTT. This codes for CAIFPQGGDTQYF.

This clonotype occurred a few times. This chain joins TRBV7-9 and TRBJ1-5; TRBD1 is a possible D gene (5 bases). Germline lookup yields CDR1 SEHNR and CDR2 FQNEAQ (reference sequence). Trimming took off 3 bases at V and 6 bases at J, with 15 bases between the two ends. CDR3 length equals 15 residues. The DNA for the CDR3 is TGTGCCAGCAGCTTTGGCAGGCAGGGTGGTCAGCCCCAGCATTTT. Residues: CASSFGRQGGQPQHF.

The V gene is TRBV5-5, the J gene TRBJ2-1; TRBD2 matches at 12 bases. CDR1 is SGHKS and CDR2 is YYEKEE in the germline V gene (reference sequence). The CDR3 runs to 16 residues. Trimming took 4 bases from V and 4 from J; bases not matched to a gene: 6. The CDR3 DNA reads TGTGCCAGCAGCCGCCGACTAGCGGGAGAATACAATGAGCAGTTCTTC. The encoded protein is CASSRRLAGEYNEQFF.

This clonotype was recorded a few times. The chain recombines TRBV29-1 with TRBJ1-1; D unresolved. Germline CDR1 SQVTM, CDR2 ANQGSEA. Between the trimmed V and J ends, which lost 7 bases and 1 base, there was a span of 13 bases. This CDR3 has 13 residues. The CDR3 reads CSARGGQNTEAFF. DNA for the CDR3: TGCAGCGCGCGAGGAGGGCAGAACACTGAAGCTTTCTTT.

This clonotype was observed a handful of times. The chain uses TRBV21-1 and TRBJ1-5; whether TRBD1, the table's D call, matches the DNA was not checked. TRBV21-1 is an annotated pseudogene. The CDR3 is made up of 15 amino acids. The chain's CDR3 is CASTFRRGPYQPQHF. Written as DNA, the CDR3 is TGTGCCAGCACCTTTCGGCGGGGTCCCTATCAGCCCCAGCATTTT.

This chain joins TRBV4-1 and TRBJ2-7; 9 nucleotides agree with TRBD1. V lost 4 bases, J lost 4 bases, and 5 bases stayed unmatched. In germline, CDR1 is MGHRA, CDR2 YSYEKL. The CDR3 has 14 residues. The CDR3 loop is CASSPAQGAYEQYF. The CDR3 DNA reads as TGCGCCAGCAGCCCCGCACAGGGGGCTTACGAGCAGTACTTC.

Here the CDR3 reads CASSFTGQNTEAFF. The CDR3 DNA follows: TGTGCCAGCAGTTTCACAGGCCAAAACACTGAAGCTTTCTTT. The chain joins TRBV6-5 to TRBJ1-1; tentatively, D is TRBD1 (5 bases). Trimming pared 4 bases from V and 2 bases from J, leaving 11 bases between. The CDR3 has 14 amino acids. The germline gives CDR1 MNHEY, CDR2 SVGAGI.

V gene TRBV27 combines with J gene TRBJ1-1; D gene unclear. CDR1 and CDR2 (germline): MNHEY, SMNVEV (reference sequence). The CDR3 consists of 11 residues. The germline V and J ends were trimmed by 3 bases and 7 bases, with 6 bases remaining between them. CDR3 nucleotides: TGTGCCAGCAGTTTGGGGTTTGAAGCTTTCTTT. Translating it yields CASSLGFEAFF.

This clonotype was observed a handful of times. CDR3 amino acids: CASTWTGVGTDTQYF. The CDR3 DNA follows: TGCGCCAGCACCTGGACCGGGGTGGGCACAGATACGCAGTATTTT. The J gene is TRBJ2-3, the V gene TRBV5-1, with TRBD2 as a possible D gene (5 bases). Trimming removed 6 bases at V and 1 base at J, with 15 bases between. CDR1 and CDR2 (germline): SGHRS, YFSETQ. This CDR3 has 15 amino acids.

The V gene is TRBV11-1, the J gene TRBJ2-1; D tentatively reads TRBD1 or TRBD2 (5 bases each). Germline CDR1 and CDR2: SGHAT and FQDESV (reference sequence). The CDR3 has 12 residues. The V end lost 4 bases, the J end lost 6 bases, and 7 bases lay between the germline ends. CDR3 residues: CASSWGSNEQFF. In nucleotides, the CDR3 is TGTGCCAGCAGCTGGGGGTCCAATGAGCAGTTCTTC.

This clonotype was detected only a few times. V is TRBV6-2 or TRBV6-3 and J is TRBJ2-1; TRBD2 matches at 9 bases. The CDR3 has 17 amino acids. CDR1 and CDR2 (germline): MNHEY, SVGEGT. Trimming cost V 3 bases and J 0 bases; bases outside gene matches: 6. DNA of the CDR3: TGTGCCAGCAGTTATGGGCTAGCGGGGAGCTCCTACAATGAGCAGTTCTTC. Its translation: CASSYGLAGSSYNEQFF.

V gene TRBV4-1 combines with J gene TRBJ1-1; D gene unclear. Germline V gene lookup returns CDR1 MGHRA and CDR2 YSYEKL. The CDR3 extends over 16 amino acids. V was pared by 2 bases and J by 7 bases, with 20 bases between. The CDR3 nucleotides are TGCGCCAGCAGCCAAAGACGTGCCGCTCCTGTGGGTGAAGCTTTCTTT. Translated: CASSQRRAAPVGEAFF.

The chain is built from TRBV27 and TRBJ2-5; D possibly corresponds to TRBD1 (6 bases). Germline CDR1 reads MNHEY; CDR2 reads SMNVEV (reference sequence). V lost 5 bases, J lost 5 bases, and 15 bases lay in between. This CDR3 has 14 residues. DNA of the CDR3: TGTGCCAGCAGTCTACAGGGATCGTTGGAGACCCAGTACTTC. Amino acid sequence: CASSLQGSLETQYF.

The CDR3 loop reads CASRDSRNYGYTF. The CDR3 DNA is TGTGCCAGCAGGGATTCCCGTAACTATGGCTACACCTTC. This chain uses TRBV2 with TRBJ1-2; D gene uncertain. V was trimmed by 6 bases and J by 1 base, leaving 9 bases between them. CDR3 length: 13 residues. The V gene's germline CDR1 is SNHLY and CDR2 FYNNEI.

This chain links TRBV4-1 with TRBJ2-7; D is ambiguous. Germline CDR1 reads MGHRA; CDR2 reads YSYEKL. The CDR3 has 13 residues. Trimming took off 8 bases at V and 3 bases at J, with 14 bases between the two ends. The chain's CDR3 is CASASTDNYEQYF. As DNA, the CDR3 is TGCGCCAGCGCATCCACGGATAACTACGAGCAGTACTTC.

This clonotype was detected a few times. The chain employs TRBV29-1 and TRBJ2-5; no firm D call. The germline CDR1 and CDR2 sequences are SQVTM and ANQGSEA. Between the trimmed V and J ends, which lost 4 bases and 5 bases, there was a span of 11 bases. This CDR3 contains 12 residues. The CDR3 bases are TGCAGCGTTGGAGAGGAGTGGGAGACCCAGTACTTC. This encodes CSVGEEWETQYF.

This clonotype was found a few times. The gene calls are TRBV20-1 and TRBJ2-5; 11 positions agree with TRBD2. The germline V gene encodes CDR1 DFQATT and CDR2 SNEGSKA (reference sequence). Trimming took 1 base from V and 2 from J; bases not matched to a gene: 6. The CDR3 contains 16 residues. The CDR3: CSARAPSGGSQETQYF. As DNA, the CDR3 is TGCAGTGCTAGAGCGCCTAGCGGGGGGTCTCAAGAGACCCAGTACTTC.

This clonotype was found a few times. This chain links TRBV9 with TRBJ2-7, with D hard to call. Trimming pared 0 bases from V and 0 bases from J, leaving 10 bases between. Germline values: CDR1 SGDLS, CDR2 YYNGEE. This CDR3 spans 15 amino acids. The CDR3, as DNA: TGTGCCAGCAGCGTAGGGGCGGCGAGCTCCTACGAGCAGTACTTC. It is translated as CASSVGAASSYEQYF.

In its sample, this clonotype was seen a few times. This chain connects TRBV30 to TRBJ1-1, with D perhaps TRBD1 (6 bases). V was pared by 0 bases and J by 4 bases, with 24 bases between. The CDR3 runs 18 residues. Germline V gives CDR1 GTSNPN, CDR2 SVGIG (reference sequence). This CDR3 reads CAWSVLDGGLGVGTEAFF. The CDR3 DNA sequence: TGTGCCTGGAGTGTCCTGGACGGGGGGCTAGGTGTCGGCACTGAAGCTTTCTTT. Filled out from reference TRBV30 and TRBJ1-1, the complete variable domain reads SQTIHQWPATLVQPVGSPLSLECTVEGTSNPNLYWYRQAAGRGLQLLFYSVGIGQISSEVPQNLSASRPQDRQFILSSKKLLLSDSGFYLCAWSVLDGGLGVGTEAFFGQGTRLTVV.

J is TRBJ1-1 and V is TRBV6-2 or TRBV6-3; D ambiguous. CDR3 length: 11 residues. Trimming removed 6 bases from V and 4 bases from J, with 6 bases in between. Germline loops: CDR1 MNHEY, CDR2 SVGEGT. CDR3 protein: CASSGITEAFF. The CDR3 DNA reads TGTGCCAGCAGCGGGATCACTGAAGCTTTCTTT.

V and J are TRBV3-1 and TRBJ1-5; D call uncertain. From germline, CDR1 is LGHDT and CDR2 YNNKEL (reference sequence). The CDR3 has 13 amino acids. V lost 4 bases to trimming and J lost 8 bases, with 12 bases between them. CDR3 bases: TGTGCCAGCAGCCCCCGATCCCTCAAGCCCCAGCATTTT. It yields the protein CASSPRSLKPQHF.

This clonotype was seen a handful of times. The V gene is TRBV6-5, the J gene TRBJ2-7; 12 nucleotides align to TRBD2. With V trimmed by 5 bases and J by 0 bases, 5 bases remained unmatched. Germline V gene sequence: CDR1 MNHEY, CDR2 SVGAGI. The CDR3 totals 16 residues. CDR3 residues: CASSTGTSGPSYEQYF. CDR3 DNA: TGTGCCAGCAGTACCGGGACTAGCGGGCCCTCCTACGAGCAGTACTTC.

The rearrangement links TRBV20-1 to TRBJ1-1; unclear D gene. V was clipped by 0 bases and J by 7 bases, with 6 bases between them. The CDR3 is 11 residues long. Germline CDR1 is DFQATT and CDR2 is SNEGSKA (reference sequence). CDR3 in amino acids: CSARESLEAFF. As DNA, the CDR3 is TGCAGTGCTAGAGAGTCCCTTGAAGCTTTCTTT.